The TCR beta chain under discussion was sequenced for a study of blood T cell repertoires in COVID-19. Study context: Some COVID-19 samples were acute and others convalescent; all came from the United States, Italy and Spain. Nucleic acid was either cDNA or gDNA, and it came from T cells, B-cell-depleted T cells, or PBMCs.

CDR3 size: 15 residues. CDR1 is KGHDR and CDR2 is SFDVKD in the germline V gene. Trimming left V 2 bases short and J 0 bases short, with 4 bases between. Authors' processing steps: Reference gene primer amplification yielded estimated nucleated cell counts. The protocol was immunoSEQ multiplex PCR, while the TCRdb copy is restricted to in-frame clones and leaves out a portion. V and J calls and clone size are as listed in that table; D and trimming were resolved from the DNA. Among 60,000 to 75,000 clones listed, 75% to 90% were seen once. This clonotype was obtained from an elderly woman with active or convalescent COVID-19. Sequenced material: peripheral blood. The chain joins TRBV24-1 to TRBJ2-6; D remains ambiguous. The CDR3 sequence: CATSDSSSGANVLTF. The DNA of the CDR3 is TGTGCCACCAGTGATTCGAGCTCTGGGGCCAACGTCCTGACTTTC.